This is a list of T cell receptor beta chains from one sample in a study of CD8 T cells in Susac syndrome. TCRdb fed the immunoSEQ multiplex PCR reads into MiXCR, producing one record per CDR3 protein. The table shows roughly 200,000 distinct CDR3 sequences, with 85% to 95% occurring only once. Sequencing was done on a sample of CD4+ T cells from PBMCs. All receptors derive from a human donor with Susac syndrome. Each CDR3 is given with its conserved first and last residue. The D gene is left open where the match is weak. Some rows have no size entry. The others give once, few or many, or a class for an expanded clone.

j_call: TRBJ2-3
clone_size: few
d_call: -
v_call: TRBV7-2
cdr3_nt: TGTGCCAGCAGCCGTAGCAGGGATACGCAGTATTTT
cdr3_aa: CASSRSRDTQYF

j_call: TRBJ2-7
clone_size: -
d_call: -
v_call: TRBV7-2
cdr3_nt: TGTGCCAGCAGCTTAAGGTCAGAATTTACCTACGAGCAGTACTTC
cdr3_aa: CASSLRSEFTYEQYF

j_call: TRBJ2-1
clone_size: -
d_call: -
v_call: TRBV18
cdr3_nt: TGTGCCACCTCAGTCGGGGGCCTCTACAATGAGCAGTTCTTC
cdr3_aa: CATSVGGLYNEQFF

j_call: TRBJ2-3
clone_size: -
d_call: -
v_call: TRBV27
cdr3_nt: TGTGCCAGCAGCCCCAGCAGGGGGGGTACGCAGTATTTT
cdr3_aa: CASSPSRGGTQYF

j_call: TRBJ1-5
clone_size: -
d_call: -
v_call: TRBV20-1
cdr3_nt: TGCAGTGCCACGGCAGGGGGCAATCAGCCCCAGCATTTT
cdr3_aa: CSATAGGNQPQHF

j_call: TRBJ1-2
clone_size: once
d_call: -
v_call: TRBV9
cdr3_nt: TGTGCCAGCAGCACAACCCCCCAGAGCTATGGCTACACCTTC
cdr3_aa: CASSTTPQSYGYTF

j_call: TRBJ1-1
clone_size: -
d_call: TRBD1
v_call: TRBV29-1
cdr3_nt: TGCAGCGGCACAGGGGGAGTTGTAGCTTTCTTT
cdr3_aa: CSGTGGVVAFF

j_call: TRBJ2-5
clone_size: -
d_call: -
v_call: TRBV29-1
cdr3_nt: TGCAGCTCGATCGGGGGCGAAGAGACCCAGTACTTC
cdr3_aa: CSSIGGEETQYF

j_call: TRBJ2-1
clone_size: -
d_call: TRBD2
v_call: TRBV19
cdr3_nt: TGTGCCAGTAGTTTGGGGACTAGCGGCCTCTCCTACAATGAGCAGTTCTTC
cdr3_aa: CASSLGTSGLSYNEQFF

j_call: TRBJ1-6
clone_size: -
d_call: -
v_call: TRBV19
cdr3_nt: TGTGCCAGTAGCCTCCGGACAGTAGGCTCACCCCTCCACTTT
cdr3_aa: CASSLRTVGSPLHF

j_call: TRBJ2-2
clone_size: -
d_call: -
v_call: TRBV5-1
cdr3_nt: TGCGCCAGCAGCCTTCAGGGTCGGACCGGGGAGCTGTTTTTT
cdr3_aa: CASSLQGRTGELFF

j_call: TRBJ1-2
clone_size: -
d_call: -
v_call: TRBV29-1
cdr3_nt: TGCAGCGTCCAGGGGTCCGACTATGGCTACACCTTC
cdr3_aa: CSVQGSDYGYTF

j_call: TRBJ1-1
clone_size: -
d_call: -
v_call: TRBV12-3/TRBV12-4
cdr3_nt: TGTGCCAGCAGTTTAGCGCTGGGCGTCGAAGCTTTCTTT
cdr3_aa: CASSLALGVEAFF

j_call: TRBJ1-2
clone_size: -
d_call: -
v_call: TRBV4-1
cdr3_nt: TGCGCCAGCAGCCAAGTCGTCTCCCAGAGTGGCTCCCGGAGCTACACCTTC
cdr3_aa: CASSQVVSQSGSRSYTF

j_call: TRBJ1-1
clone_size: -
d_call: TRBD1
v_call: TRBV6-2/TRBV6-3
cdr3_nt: TGTGCCAGCAGAAATAAGGGACAGGGGAGTGAAGCTTTCTTT
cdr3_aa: CASRNKGQGSEAFF

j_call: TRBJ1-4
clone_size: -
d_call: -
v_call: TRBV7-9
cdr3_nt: TGTGCCAGCGGGTGGGAAAATGAAAAACTGTTTTTT
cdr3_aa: CASGWENEKLFF

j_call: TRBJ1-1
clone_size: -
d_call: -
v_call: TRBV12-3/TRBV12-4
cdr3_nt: TGTGCCAGCGGGGGCAGTTCTCTGAACACTGAAGCTTTCTTT
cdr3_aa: CASGGSSLNTEAFF

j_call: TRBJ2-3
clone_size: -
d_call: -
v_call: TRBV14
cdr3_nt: TGTGCCAGCAGCCAAGATACGGAAGATACGCAGTATTTT
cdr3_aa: CASSQDTEDTQYF

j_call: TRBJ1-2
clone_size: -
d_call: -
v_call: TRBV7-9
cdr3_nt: TGTGCCAGCAGCCCCACACGGGCCGATGGCTACACCTTC
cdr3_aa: CASSPTRADGYTF

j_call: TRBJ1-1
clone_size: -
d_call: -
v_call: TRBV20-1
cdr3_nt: TGCAGTGCTAGCGGAGCGCCCAGGGGGAACACTGAAGCTTTCTTT
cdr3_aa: CSASGAPRGNTEAFF

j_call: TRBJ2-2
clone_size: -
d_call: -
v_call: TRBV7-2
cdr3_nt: TGTGCCAGCAAGTCTCGCCCCAACACCGGGGAGCTGTTTTTT
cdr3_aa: CASKSRPNTGELFF

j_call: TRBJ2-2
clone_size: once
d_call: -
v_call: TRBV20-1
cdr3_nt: TGCAGTGCCCCCTGGGATACCGGGGAGCTGTTTTTT
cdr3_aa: CSAPWDTGELFF

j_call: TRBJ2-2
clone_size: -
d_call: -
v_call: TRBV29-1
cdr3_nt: TGCAGCGTTGACTTTACAACGCGAGGCGGGGAGCTGTTTTTT
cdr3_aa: CSVDFTTRGGELFF

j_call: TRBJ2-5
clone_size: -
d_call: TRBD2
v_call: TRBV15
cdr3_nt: TGTGCCACCAGCAGTGGTATGGGAGGGACCCAAGAGACCCAGTACTTC
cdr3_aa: CATSSGMGGTQETQYF

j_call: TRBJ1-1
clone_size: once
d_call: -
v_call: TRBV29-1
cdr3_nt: TGCAGCGTTGGCAAGGTAGGGAACACTGAAGCTTTCTTT
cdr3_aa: CSVGKVGNTEAFF

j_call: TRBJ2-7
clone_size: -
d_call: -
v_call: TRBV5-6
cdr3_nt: TGTGCCAGCAGTCCGGGACCGCCGTCCTACGAGCAGTACTTC
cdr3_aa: CASSPGPPSYEQYF

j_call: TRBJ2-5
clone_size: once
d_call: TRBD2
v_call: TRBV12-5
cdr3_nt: TGTGCTAGTGGTCCGACTAGCGGGGTGGAGACCCAGTACTTC
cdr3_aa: CASGPTSGVETQYF

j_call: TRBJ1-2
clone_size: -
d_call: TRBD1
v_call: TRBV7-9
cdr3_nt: TGTGCCAGCAATACCGGGACAGGCCCGAGAGGCTACACCTTC
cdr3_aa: CASNTGTGPRGYTF

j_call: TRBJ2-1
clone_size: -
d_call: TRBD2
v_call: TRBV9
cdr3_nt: TGTGCCAGCAGCGCACGCAGGGAGGGCTCCTACAATGAGCAGTTCTTC
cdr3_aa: CASSARREGSYNEQFF

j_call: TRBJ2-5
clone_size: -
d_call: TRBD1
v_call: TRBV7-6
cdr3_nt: TGTGCCAGCAGCTTACAAGTGACAGGGGAAGAGACCCAGTACTTC
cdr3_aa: CASSLQVTGEETQYF

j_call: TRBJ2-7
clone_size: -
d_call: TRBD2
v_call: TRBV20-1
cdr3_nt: TGCAGTGCTAGAGGTGGATCAGCGGGGGGAAAAACCTACGAGCAGTACTTC
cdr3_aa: CSARGGSAGGKTYEQYF

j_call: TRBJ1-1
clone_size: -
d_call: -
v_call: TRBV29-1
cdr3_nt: TGCAGCGCGCACACATCGAGTAAAGCTTTCTTT
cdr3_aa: CSAHTSSKAFF

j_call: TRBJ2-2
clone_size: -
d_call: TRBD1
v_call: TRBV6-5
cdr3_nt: TGTGCCAGCAGTTACTTCGACAGGGGGTCCGGGGAGCTGTTTTTT
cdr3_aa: CASSYFDRGSGELFF

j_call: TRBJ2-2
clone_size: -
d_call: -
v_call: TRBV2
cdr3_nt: TGTGCCAGCAGTGAACGGTCCTTCACCGGGGAGCTGTTTTTT
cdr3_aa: CASSERSFTGELFF

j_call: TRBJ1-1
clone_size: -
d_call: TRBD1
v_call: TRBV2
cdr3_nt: TGTGCCAGCAGGCTTGCCGGACAGGGAGGCACTGAAGCTTTCTTT
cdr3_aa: CASRLAGQGGTEAFF

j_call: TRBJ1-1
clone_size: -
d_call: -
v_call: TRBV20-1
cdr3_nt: TGCAGTGCTAGAGATAATGGGGGTAGATCTGAAGCTTTCTTT
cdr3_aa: CSARDNGGRSEAFF

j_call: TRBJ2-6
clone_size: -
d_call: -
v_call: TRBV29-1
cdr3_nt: TGCAGCGTTGGGGGGCAAACCTCATCTGGGGCCAACGTCCTGACTTTC
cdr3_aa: CSVGGQTSSGANVLTF

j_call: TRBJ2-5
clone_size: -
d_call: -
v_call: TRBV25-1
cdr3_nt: TGTGCCAGCAACGGGGGCGGAGAGACCCAGTACTTC
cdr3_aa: CASNGGGETQYF

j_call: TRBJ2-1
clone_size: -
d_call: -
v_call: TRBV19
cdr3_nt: TGTGCCAGTAGTCTAAGGTGGAGCCACAATGAGCAGTTCTTC
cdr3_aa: CASSLRWSHNEQFF

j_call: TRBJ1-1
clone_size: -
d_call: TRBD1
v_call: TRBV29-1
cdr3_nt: TGCAGCGTTGAAGTGGGACAGAAGAACACTGAAGCTTTCTTT
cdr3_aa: CSVEVGQKNTEAFF

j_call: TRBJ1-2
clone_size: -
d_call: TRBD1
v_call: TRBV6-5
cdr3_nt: TGTGCCAGCAGCGCCCGAGACAGGGCCACCTATGGCTACACCTTC
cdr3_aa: CASSARDRATYGYTF

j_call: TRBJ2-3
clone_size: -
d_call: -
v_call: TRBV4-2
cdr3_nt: TGTGCCAGCAGCCAAGATCTGGGGATCAATACGCAGTATTTT
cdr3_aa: CASSQDLGINTQYF

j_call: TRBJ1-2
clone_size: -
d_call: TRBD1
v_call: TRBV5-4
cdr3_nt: TGTGCCAGCAGCTCTGACAGGGATGGCTACACCTTC
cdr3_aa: CASSSDRDGYTF

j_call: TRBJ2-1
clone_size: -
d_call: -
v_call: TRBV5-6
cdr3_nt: TGTGCCAGCAGCTTACAGGGTTTGGATGAGCAGTTCTTC
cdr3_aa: CASSLQGLDEQFF

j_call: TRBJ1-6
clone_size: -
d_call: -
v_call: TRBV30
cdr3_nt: TGTGCCTGGAGTCGAGGATTGGATAATTCACCCCTCCACTTT
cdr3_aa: CAWSRGLDNSPLHF

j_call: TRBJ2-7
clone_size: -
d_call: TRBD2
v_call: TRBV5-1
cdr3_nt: TGCGCCAGCAGCTTGGGACTAGCGGAGTACGAGCAGTACTTC
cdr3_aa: CASSLGLAEYEQYF

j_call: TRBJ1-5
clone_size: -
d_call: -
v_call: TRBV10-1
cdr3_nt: TGCGCCAGCAGTGAGCAGGCAAATCAGCCCCAGCATTTT
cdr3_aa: CASSEQANQPQHF

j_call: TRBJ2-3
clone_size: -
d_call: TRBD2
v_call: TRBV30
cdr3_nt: TGTGCCTGGAGTTATAGCGGGGGGGCCCCAGATACGCAGTATTTT
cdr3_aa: CAWSYSGGAPDTQYF

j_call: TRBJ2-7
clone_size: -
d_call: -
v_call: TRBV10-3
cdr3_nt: TGTGCCATCAGTGAGCGGCTAGACCTGGACGAGCAGTACTTC
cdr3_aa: CAISERLDLDEQYF

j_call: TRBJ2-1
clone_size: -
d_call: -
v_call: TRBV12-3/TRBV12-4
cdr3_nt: TGTGCCAGCAGTTTCGCTGGGAGGGGGTCCTACAATGAGCAGTTCTTC
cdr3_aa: CASSFAGRGSYNEQFF

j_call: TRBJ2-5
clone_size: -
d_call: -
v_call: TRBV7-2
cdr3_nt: TGTGCCAGCAGCTTTTTTACCGAGACCCAGTACTTC
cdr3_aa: CASSFFTETQYF

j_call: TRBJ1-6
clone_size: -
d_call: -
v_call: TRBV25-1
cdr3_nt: TGTGCCAGCAGTGATTGGAGTTCTGGTCCGTCCCTCCACTTT
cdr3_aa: CASSDWSSGPSLHF

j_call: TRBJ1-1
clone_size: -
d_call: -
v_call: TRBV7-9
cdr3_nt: TGTGCCAGCAGCTCACAGGGACTGAACACTGAAGCTTTCTTT
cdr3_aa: CASSSQGLNTEAFF

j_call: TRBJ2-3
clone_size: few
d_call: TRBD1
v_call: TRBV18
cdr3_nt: TGTGCCAGCTCACCGACAGGGGGCACAGATACGCAGTATTTT
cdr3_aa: CASSPTGGTDTQYF

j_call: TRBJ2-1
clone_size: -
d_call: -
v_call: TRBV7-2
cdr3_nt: TGTGCCAGCAGCCCGAGGAGAGGGAGGAATGAGCAGTTCTTC
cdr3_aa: CASSPRRGRNEQFF

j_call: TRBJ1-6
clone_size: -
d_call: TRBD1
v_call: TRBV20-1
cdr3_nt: TGCAGTGCTAGAGATGATGACAGGGGTAATTCACCCCTCCACTTT
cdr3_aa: CSARDDDRGNSPLHF

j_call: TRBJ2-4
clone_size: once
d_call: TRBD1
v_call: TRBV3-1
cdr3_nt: TGTGCCAGCAGTCCCGGGACAGTGAAAAACATTCAGTACTTC
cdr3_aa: CASSPGTVKNIQYF

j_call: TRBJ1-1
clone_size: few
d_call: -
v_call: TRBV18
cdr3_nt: TGTGCCAGCTCGTCGGACAGGAACACTGAAGCTTTCTTT
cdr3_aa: CASSSDRNTEAFF

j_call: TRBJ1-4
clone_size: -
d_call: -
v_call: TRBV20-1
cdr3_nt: TGCAGTGCTAGAGATGATGTGGAAAAACTGTTTTTT
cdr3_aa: CSARDDVEKLFF